This T cell receptor beta chain was found in a study of blood T cell repertoires in COVID-19 (dated by TCRdb to about 2020). A note on the overall study: Samples covering the acute and convalescent phases of COVID-19 were provided by collaborators in the United States, Italy and Spain. The material from the prospective study consisted of cDNA or gDNA derived from T cells, B-cell-depleted T cells, or PBMCs. Subjects who had been exposed to COVID-19, were actively infected with it, or had recovered from it provided the deeply sampled blood TCRbeta repertoires that made up the dataset. The repertoires were released in a freely available public database intended as a resource for research on the immune response to SARS-CoV-2. Samples were obtained from the ongoing ImmuneRACE study (first 160 participants) and from over 1,000 subjects provided by 6 global collaborators. Nearly every sample came with metadata listing a de-identified subject ID, COVID-19 status, age in years and sex. Where HLA class I and class II types were available, the types were taken from metadata supplied by the sample provider, not from assay-based typing.

Details on this clone: The antigen it binds to is not known. Base qualities are not provided; no much larger clone lies one nucleotide away.

The immunoSEQ Assay, a bias-controlled multiplex PCR, was used to amplify TCRbeta CDR3 regions from genomic DNA. On the authors' methods: The number of nucleated cells in each sample was estimated by amplification of reference gene primers within the assay. Sequence reads were collapsed and filtered to measure the absolute abundance of every unique TCRbeta CDR3 rearrangement. Productive Simpson clonality was computed per sample as the square root of Simpson's diversity index over productive rearrangements. Not all clones reach the TCRdb copy of this immuneACCESS table, which keeps in-frame sequences only. Checked studies attribute under half of the gap to unresolved V genes and leave the rest unexplained. The V and J calls and the clone size are those of that table, but D and trimming were determined from the DNA. The sample records around 370,000 clones, approximately 91% of which are singletons. The biggest ten clones account for 6% to 8.5% of the sample.

V is cut by 2 bases and J by 4 bases, and the space between the germline ends is 6 bases. The CDR3 starts with the cysteine, ends with the phenylalanine, and has 13 residues. The sequence is cut down to CDR3 DNA, 39 bases in frame from base 1. One collaborating source in Seattle enrolled patients during active infection and followed them longitudinally through the course of disease. Collaborating institutions collected whole blood in K2EDTA tubes following their own protocols. For TCRbeta analysis, collaborators shipped samples as frozen whole blood, isolated PBMCs, or DNA extracted from either of those sample types. Findings and caveats that apply to the study as a whole: How much clinical and demographic metadata was included differed by source and by participant, and the metadata was provided uncurated.

Source material: peripheral blood. This chain is built from TRBV12-3 or TRBV12-4 and TRBJ1-5, with no reliable assignment of the D segment. The sequence derives from a woman aged 70-85 years with COVID-19, enrolled during active disease. CDR3 loop: CASSLMRNQPQHF. The base sequence is TGTGCCAGCAGTTTAATGAGAAATCAGCCCCAGCATTTT.